Included here is one TCR beta chain sequence, with context. What it binds is unknown. This entry comes from a study of T cell responses to AZD1222 COVID-19 vaccine. Assay: immunoSEQ multiplex PCR; the TCRdb copy retains only in-frame clones and omits some. The sample yields around 140,000 clones, over 75% seen once. Study results and caveats: It should be noted that donors were predominantly white British and more often female, and clonal diversity was possibly underestimated. None of the repertoires were sampled until the peak T cell response had passed. A rise in Spike-specific TCR breadth and depth followed two AZD1222 doses.

J gave up 4 bases and V 6 bases, and 8 bases lay outside the gene matches. The CDR3 runs to 15 residues. CDR1 is KGHSH and CDR2 is LQKENI in the germline V gene. The specimen was peripheral blood, collected 28 days after the second dose of the MenACWY control vaccine. The TCR comes from an adult who received the MenACWY meningococcal vaccine as a control. V is TRBV18 and J is TRBJ2-7; 11 bases line up with TRBD1. The CDR3 DNA reads as TGTGCCAGCTCCCCCAGGGACAGGGGGTCATACGAGCAGTACTTC. Residues: CASSPRDRGSYEQYF.